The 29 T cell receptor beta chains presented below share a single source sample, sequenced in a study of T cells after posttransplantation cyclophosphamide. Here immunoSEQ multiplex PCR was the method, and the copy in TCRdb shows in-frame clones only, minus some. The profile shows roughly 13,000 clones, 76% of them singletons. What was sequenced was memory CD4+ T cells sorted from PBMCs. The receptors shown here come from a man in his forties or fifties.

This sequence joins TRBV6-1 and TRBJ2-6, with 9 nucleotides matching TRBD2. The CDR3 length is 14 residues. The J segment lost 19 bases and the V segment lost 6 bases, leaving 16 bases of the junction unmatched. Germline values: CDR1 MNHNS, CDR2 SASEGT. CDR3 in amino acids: CASSSMVGIAGETF. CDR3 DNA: TGTGCCAGCAGCTCGATGGTCGGAATAGCGGGAGAAACTTTC.

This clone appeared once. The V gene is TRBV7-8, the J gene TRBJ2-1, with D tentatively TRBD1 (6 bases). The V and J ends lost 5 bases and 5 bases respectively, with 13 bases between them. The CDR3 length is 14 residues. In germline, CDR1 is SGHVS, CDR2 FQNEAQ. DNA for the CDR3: TGTGCCAGCAGCACACAGGGCGGTGACAATGAGCAGTTCTTC. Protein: CASSTQGGDNEQFF. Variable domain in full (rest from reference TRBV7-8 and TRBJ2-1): GAGVSQSPRYKVAKRGQDVALRCDPISGHVSLFWYQQALGQGPEFLTYFQNEAQLDKSGLPSDRFFAERPEGSVSTLKIQRTQQEDSAVYLCASSTQGGDNEQFFGPGTRLTVL.

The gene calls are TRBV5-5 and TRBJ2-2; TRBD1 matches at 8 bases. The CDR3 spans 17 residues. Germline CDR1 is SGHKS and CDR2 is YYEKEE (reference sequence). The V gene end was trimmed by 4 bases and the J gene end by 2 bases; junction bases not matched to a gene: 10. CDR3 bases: TGTGCCAGCAGCCTCCAGGCCACAGGGGGAAACACCGGGGAGCTGTTTTTT. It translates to CASSLQATGGNTGELFF.

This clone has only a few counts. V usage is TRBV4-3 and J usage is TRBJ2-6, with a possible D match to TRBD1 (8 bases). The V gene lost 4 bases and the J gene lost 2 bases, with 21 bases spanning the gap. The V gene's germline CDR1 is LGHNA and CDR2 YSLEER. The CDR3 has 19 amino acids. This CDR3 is CASSPDPGQGGPGANVLTF. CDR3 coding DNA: TGCGCCAGCAGCCCCGATCCCGGACAGGGAGGGCCTGGGGCCAACGTCCTGACTTTC.

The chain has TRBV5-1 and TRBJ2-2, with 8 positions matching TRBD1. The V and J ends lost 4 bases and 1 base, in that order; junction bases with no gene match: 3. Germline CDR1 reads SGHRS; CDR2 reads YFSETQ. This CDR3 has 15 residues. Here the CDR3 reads CASSRGTGNTGELFF. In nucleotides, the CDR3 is TGCGCCAGCAGCCGAGGGACAGGGAACACCGGGGAGCTGTTTTTT.

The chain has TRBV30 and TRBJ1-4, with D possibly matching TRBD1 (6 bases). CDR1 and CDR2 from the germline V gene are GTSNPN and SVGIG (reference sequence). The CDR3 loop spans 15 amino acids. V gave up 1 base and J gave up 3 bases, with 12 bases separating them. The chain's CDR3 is CAWSGIQGPNEKLFF. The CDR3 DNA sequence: TGTGCCTGGAGTGGAATACAGGGCCCTAATGAAAAACTGTTTTTT.

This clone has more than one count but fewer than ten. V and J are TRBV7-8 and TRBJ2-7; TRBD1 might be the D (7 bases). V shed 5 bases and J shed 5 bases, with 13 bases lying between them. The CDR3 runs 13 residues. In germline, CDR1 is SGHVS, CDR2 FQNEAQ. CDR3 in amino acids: CASSIQGGDEQYF. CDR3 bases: TGTGCCAGCAGCATCCAGGGGGGCGACGAGCAGTACTTC.

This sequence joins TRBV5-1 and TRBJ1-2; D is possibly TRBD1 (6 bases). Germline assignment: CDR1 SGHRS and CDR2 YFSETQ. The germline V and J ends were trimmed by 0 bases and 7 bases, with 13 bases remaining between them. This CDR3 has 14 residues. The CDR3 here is CASSLAPGEGGYTF. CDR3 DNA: TGCGCCAGCAGCTTGGCCCCAGGGGAGGGTGGCTACACCTTC.

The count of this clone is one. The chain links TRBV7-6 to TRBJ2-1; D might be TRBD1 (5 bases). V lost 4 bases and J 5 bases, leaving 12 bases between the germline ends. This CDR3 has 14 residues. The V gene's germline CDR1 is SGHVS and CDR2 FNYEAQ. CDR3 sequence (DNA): TGTGCCAGCAGCTCCTCTGCAGGGAACAATGAGCAGTTCTTC. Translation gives CASSSSAGNNEQFF.

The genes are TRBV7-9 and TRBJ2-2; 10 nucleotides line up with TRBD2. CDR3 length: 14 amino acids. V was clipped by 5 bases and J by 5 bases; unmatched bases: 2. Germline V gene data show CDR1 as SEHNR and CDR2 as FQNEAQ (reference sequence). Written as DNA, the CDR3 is TGTGCCAGCAGCGGACTAGCGGTTACCGGGGAGCTGTTTTTT. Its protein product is CASSGLAVTGELFF. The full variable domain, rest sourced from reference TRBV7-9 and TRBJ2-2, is DTGVSQNPRHKITKRGQNVTFRCDPISEHNRLYWYRQTLGQGPEFLTYFQNEAQLEKSRLLSDRFSAERPKGSFSTLEIQRTEQGDSAMYLCASSGLAVTGELFFGEGSRLTVL.

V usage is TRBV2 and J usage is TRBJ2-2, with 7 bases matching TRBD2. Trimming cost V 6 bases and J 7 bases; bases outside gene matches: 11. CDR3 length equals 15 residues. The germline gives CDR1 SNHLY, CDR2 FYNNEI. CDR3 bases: TGTGCCAGCAGCCCTGGTGCGGGAGTCTACGGGGAGCTGTTTTTT. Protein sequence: CASSPGAGVYGELFF.

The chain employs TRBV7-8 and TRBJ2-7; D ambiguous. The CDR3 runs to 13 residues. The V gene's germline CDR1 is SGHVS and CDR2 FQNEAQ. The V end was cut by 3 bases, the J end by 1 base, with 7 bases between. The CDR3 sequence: CASSFGLSYEQYF. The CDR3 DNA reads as TGTGCCAGCAGCTTTGGCCTTTCCTACGAGCAGTACTTC.

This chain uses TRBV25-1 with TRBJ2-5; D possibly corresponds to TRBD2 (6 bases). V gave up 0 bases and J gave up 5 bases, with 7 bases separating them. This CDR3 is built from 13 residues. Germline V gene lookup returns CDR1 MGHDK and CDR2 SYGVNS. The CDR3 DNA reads TGTGCCAGCAGTGAATATCGGGGGGAGACCCAGTACTTC. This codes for CASSEYRGETQYF.

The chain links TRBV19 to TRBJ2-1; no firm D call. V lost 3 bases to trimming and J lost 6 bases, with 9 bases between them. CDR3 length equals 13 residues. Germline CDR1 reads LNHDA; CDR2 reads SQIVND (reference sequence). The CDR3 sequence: CASSISRANEQFF. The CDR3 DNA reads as TGTGCCAGTAGTATTAGCAGAGCCAATGAGCAGTTCTTC.

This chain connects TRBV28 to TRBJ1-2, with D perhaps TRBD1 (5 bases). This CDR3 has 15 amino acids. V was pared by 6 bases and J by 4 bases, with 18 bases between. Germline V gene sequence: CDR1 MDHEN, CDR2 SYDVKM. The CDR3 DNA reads TGTGCCAGCAGACTTATTTCTCAGGGATTCTATGGCTACACCTTC. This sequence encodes CASRLISQGFYGYTF.

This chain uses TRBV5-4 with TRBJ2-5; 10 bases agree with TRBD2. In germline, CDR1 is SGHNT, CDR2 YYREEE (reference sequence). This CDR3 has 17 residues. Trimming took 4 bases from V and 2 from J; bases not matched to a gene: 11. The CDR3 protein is CASSVGSSGGPQETQYF. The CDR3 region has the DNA TGTGCCAGCAGCGTGGGATCTAGCGGGGGCCCTCAAGAGACCCAGTACTTC.

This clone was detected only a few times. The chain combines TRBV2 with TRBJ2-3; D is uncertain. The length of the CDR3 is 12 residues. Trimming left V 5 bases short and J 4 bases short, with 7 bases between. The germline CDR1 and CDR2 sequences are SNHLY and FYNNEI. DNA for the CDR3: TGTGCCAGCAGTCCTCTCCCAGATACGCAGTATTTT. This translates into CASSPLPDTQYF.

The CDR3 region has the DNA TGTGCTAGTGCCCGACAGGGCTCTCCTGGGGCCAACGTCCTGACTTTC. It is translated as CASARQGSPGANVLTF. The chain has TRBV12-5 and TRBJ2-6; TRBD1 matches 7 bases. CDR1 LGHNT and CDR2 FRNRAP come from the germline V gene. V lost 7 bases, J lost 2 bases, and 8 bases stayed unmatched. The CDR3 totals 16 residues.

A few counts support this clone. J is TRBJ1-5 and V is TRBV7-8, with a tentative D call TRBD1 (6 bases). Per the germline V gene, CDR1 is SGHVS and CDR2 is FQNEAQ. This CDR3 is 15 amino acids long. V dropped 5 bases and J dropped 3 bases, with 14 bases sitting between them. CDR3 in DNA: TGTGCCAGCAGCCAACTCCGGGACACCAATCAGCCCCAGCATTTT. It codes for CASSQLRDTNQPQHF.

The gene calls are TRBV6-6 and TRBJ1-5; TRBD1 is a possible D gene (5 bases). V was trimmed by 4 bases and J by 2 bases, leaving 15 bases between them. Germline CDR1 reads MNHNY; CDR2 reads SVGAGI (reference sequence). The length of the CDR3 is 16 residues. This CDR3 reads CASSLGEGGGNQPQHF. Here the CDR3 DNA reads TGTGCCAGCAGTTTAGGGGAAGGCGGTGGCAATCAGCCCCAGCATTTT.

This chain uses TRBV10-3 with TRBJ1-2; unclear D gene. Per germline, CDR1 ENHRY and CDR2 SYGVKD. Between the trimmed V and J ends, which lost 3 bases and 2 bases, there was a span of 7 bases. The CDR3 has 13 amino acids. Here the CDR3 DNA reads TGTGCCATCAGTGACTGGCAAAACTATGGCTACACCTTC. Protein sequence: CAISDWQNYGYTF.

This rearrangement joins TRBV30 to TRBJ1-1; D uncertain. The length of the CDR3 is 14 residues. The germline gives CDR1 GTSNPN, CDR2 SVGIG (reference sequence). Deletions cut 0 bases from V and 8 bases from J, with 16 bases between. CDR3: CAWSVFRQKPEAFF. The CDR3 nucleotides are TGTGCCTGGAGTGTATTTCGTCAGAAACCCGAAGCTTTCTTT.

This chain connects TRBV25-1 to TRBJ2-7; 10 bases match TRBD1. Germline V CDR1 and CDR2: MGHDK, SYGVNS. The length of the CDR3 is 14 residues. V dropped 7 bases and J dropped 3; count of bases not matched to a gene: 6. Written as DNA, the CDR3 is TGTGCCAGCAAGGGGACAGGGGTCTTCTACGAGCAGTACTTC. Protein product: CASKGTGVFYEQYF.

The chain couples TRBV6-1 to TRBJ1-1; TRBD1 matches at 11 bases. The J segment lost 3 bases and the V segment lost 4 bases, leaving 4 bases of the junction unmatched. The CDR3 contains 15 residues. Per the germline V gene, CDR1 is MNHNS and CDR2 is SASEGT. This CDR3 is CASSGRDRGDTEAFF. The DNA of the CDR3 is TGTGCCAGCAGTGGCCGGGACAGGGGGGACACTGAAGCTTTCTTT.

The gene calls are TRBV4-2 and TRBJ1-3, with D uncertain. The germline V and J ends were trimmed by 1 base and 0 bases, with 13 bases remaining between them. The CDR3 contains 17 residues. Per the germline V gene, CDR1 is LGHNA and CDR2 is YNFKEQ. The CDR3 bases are TGTGCCAGCAGCCAAGGGTGGGCAGCCTCCTCTGGAAACACCATATATTTT. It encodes CASSQGWAASSGNTIYF.

The chain's CDR3 is CASSEERGLGGYTF. In nucleotides, the CDR3 is TGTGCCAGCAGTGAAGAGCGGGGGTTAGGAGGCTACACCTTC. The chain is built from TRBV6-1 and TRBJ1-2, with D perhaps matching TRBD1 (5 bases). V was pared by 1 base and J by 8 bases, with 14 bases between. The CDR3 spans 14 residues. Germline CDR1 MNHNS, CDR2 SASEGT.

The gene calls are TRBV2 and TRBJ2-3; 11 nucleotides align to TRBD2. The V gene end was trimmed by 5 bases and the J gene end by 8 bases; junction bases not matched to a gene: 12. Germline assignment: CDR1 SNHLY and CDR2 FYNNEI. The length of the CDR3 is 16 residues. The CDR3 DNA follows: TGTGCCAGCAGTCCCTTAGCGGGGGGGTGGACGGGTACGCAGTATTTT. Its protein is CASSPLAGGWTGTQYF.

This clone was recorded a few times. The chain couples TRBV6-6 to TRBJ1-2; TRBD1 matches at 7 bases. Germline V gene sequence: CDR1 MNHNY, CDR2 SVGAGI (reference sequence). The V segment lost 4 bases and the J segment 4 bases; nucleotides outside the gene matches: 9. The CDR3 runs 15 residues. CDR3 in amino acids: CASSLDGTATYGYTF. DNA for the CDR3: TGTGCCAGCAGTTTGGATGGGACAGCGACCTATGGCTACACCTTC.

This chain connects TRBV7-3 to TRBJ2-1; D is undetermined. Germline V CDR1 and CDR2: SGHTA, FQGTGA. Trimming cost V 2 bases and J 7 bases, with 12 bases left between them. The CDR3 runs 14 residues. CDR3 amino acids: CASSLGTFRNEQFF. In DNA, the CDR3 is TGTGCCAGCAGCTTAGGTACTTTTCGGAATGAGCAGTTCTTC.